The source of this T cell receptor (beta chain) is a study of cytotoxic CD8 clonotypes in ibrutinib-treated CLL. The germline V gene has CDR1 SEHNR and CDR2 FQNEAQ (reference sequence). Trimming cost V 2 bases and J 5 bases, with 12 bases left between them. This CDR3 is 14 amino acids long. The planned depth of sequencing spanned 1 in 200,000 to 1 in 1 million T cells. Clones were read by immunoSEQ multiplex PCR, and TCRdb kept only the in-frame ones, dropping some. The sample has approximately 300,000 clones; roughly 79% are singletons. This chain joins TRBV7-9 and TRBJ1-2; D ambiguous. This material consisted of PBMCs, taken before ibrutinib treatment. The clonotype originates from a human donor with chronic lymphocytic leukemia. This CDR3 reads CASSLPDGRYGYTF. CDR3 sequence (DNA): TGTGCCAGCAGCTTACCCGACGGGAGGTATGGCTACACCTTC.